This TCR beta chain emerged from a study of cytomegalovirus exposure and HLA in healthy donors. Study results and limitations: HLA-A and HLA-B allele assignments for most subjects were reportedly predicted accurately using TCR beta sequences.

About this clone itself: As yet, its antigen is unknown.

With V trimmed by 7 bases and J by 8 bases, 8 bases remained unmatched. The CDR3 sequence is 14 residues long. Germline V gives CDR1 MNHEY, CDR2 SVGAGI. With 60 Vbeta and 13 Jbeta primers, the PCR was carried out. Assay: immunoSEQ multiplex PCR; the TCRdb copy retains only in-frame clones and omits some. Of about 250,000 clones in the sample, around four fifths were seen once. The origin of this receptor is a boy younger than 18 in good health and CMV-seronegative. The sequencing input was PBMCs. V usage is TRBV6-5 and J usage is TRBJ1-4; 9 bases agree with TRBD1. The DNA for the CDR3 is TGTGCCAGCACCGACAGGGGGGGGGACGAAAAACTGTTTTTT. This gives the protein CASTDRGGDEKLFF.